This T cell receptor beta chain was identified in a study of T and B cells in COVID-19 patients. In the study overall: COVID-19 patients gave peripheral blood either during active infection or after recovery. Points from the study as a whole: Few blood samples existed from mildly ill patients during symptoms or early in severe cases. Active COVID-19 showed highly clonal TRB repertoires; recovery showed diversity and richness above healthy donors.

Looked up from germline, CDR1 is MDHEN and CDR2 is SYDVKM. V was cut by 3 bases and J by 0 bases, with 8 bases left in between. CDR3 size: 14 residues. About this clonotype: Its antigen is currently unknown.

BIOMED2 TRB-A/B primer pools were used in multiplex TRB PCR. TCRdb reanalysed the multiplex PCR reads using MiXCR and keeps one entry per CDR3 protein. The data contain some 780 distinct CDR3 sequences, around 20% of them singletons. Blood genomic DNA input for TRB amplification was about 250-500 ng. This sequence was found in a human donor with active COVID-19. The rearrangement joins TRBV28 to TRBJ1-2; possibly TRBD1 for D (5 bases). Sequencing input: blood. The CDR3 region has the DNA TGTGCCAGCAGTTTGGGGGGGACTAACTATGGCTACACCTTC. Translation gives CASSLGGTNYGYTF.